This TCR beta chain was obtained from a study of blood T cells in healthy people across ages. A second PCR of 7 to 11 cycles used a sample-barcoded 5' primer and a J-beta primer mix. TCRdb redid the calling of the 5' RACE reads with MiXCR, one entry per CDR3 protein. This sample has just over 800,000 distinct CDR3 sequences, with around 68% found just once. This CDR3 has 14 amino acids. The V end was cut by 3 bases, the J end by 1 base, with 9 bases between. Sequencing was done on a sample of blood. The clonotype originates from a man aged 30-40 years in good health. This chain connects TRBV12-3 or TRBV12-4 to TRBJ1-2; D is possibly TRBD1 (5 bases). The CDR3 DNA is TGTGCCAGCAGTTTCGGCAGGGATAACTATGGCTACACCTTC. Translation: CASSFGRDNYGYTF.